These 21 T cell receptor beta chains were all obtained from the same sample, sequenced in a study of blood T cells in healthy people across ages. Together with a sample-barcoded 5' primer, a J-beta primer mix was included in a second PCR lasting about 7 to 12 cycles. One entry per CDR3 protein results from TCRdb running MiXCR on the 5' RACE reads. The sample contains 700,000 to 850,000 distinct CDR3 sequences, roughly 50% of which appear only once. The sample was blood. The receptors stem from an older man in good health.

The CDR3 region is CASSAAGTPSYNEQFF. In DNA, the CDR3 is TGTGCCAGCAGCGCCGCCGGGACTCCTTCCTACAATGAGCAGTTCTTC. This rearrangement joins TRBV9 to TRBJ2-1, with D possibly TRBD2 on 6 matching bases. Trimming left V 3 bases short and J 1 base short, with 14 bases between. CDR1 and CDR2 (germline): SGDLS, YYNGEE. This CDR3 has 16 residues.

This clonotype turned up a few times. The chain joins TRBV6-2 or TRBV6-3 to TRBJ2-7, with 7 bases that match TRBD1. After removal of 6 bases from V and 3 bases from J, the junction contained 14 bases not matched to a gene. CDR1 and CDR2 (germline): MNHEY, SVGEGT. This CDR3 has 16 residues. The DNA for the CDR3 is TGTGCCAGCAGCCGCAAGACCGGGACAGACGTCTACGAGCAGTACTTC. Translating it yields CASSRKTGTDVYEQYF.

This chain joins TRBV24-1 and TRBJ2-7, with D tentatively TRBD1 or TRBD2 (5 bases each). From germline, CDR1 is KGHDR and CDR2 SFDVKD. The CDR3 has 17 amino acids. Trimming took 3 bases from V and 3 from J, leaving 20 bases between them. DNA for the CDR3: TGTGCCACCAGTGATGGAGGCCGGGGCCCCGAAGGCTACGAGCAGTACTTC. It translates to CATSDGGRGPEGYEQYF.

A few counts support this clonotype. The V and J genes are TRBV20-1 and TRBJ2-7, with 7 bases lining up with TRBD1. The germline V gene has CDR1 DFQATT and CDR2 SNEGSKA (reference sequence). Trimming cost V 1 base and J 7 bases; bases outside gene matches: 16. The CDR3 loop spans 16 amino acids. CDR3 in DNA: TGCAGTGCTAGAGGTAGGGACAGCGCCTCCTACAATGAGCAGTACTTC. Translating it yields CSARGRDSASYNEQYF.

The CDR3 sequence: CASRIAGGTDTQYF. Written as DNA, the CDR3 is TGCGCCAGCAGAATAGCGGGTGGAACAGATACGCAGTATTTT. This chain uses TRBV4-1 with TRBJ2-3; 7 bases fit TRBD2. V trimming: 6 bases; J trimming: 3 bases; junction bases outside the gene matches: 6. Germline lookup yields CDR1 MGHRA and CDR2 YSYEKL. This CDR3 has 14 amino acids.

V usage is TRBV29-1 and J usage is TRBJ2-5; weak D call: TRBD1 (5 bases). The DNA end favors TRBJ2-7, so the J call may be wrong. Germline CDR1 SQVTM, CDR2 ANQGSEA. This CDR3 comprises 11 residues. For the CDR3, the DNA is TGCAGCGTTCTGACAGCCTACGAGCAGTACTTC. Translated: CSVLTAYEQYF.

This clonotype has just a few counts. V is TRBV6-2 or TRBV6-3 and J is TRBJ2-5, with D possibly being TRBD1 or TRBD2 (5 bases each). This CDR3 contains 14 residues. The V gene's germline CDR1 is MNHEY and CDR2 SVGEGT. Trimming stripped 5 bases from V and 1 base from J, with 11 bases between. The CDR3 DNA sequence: TGTGCCAGCAGTGGATGGGGGATCCAAGAGACCCAGTACTTC. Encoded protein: CASSGWGIQETQYF.

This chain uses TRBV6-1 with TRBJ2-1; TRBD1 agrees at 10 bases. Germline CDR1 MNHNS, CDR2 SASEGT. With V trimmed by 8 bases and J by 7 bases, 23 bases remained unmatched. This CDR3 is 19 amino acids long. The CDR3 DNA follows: TGTGCCAGCGGGTCTTTCCCCCCAGGGACAGGGGATAGGGTAAATGAGCAGTTCTTC. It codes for CASGSFPPGTGDRVNEQFF.

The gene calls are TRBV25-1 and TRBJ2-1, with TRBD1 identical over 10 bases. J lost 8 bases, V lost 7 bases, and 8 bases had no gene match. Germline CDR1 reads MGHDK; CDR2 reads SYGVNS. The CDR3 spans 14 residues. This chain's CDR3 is CASTPGQGRYEQFF. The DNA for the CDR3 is TGTGCCAGCACCCCGGGACAGGGGAGGTATGAGCAGTTCTTC.

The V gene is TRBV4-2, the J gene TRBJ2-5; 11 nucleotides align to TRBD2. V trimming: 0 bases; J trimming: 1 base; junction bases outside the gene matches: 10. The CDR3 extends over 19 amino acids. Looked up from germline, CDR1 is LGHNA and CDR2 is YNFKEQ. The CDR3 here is CASSQDRLAGGGAQETQYF. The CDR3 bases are TGTGCCAGCAGCCAAGATCGGCTAGCGGGAGGAGGGGCCCAAGAGACCCAGTACTTC.

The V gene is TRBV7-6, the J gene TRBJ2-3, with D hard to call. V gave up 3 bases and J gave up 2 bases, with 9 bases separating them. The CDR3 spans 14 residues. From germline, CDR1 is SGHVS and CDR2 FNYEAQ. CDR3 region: CASSFQALTDTQYF. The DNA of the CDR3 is TGTGCCAGCAGCTTCCAAGCCCTCACAGATACGCAGTATTTT.

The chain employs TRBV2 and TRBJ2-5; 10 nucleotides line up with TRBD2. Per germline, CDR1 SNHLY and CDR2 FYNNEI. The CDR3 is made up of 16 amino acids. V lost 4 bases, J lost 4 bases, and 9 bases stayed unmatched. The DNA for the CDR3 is TGTGCCAGCAGTGGGACTAGCGGCCTCCGGGGAGAGACCCAGTACTTC. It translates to CASSGTSGLRGETQYF.

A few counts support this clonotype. The CDR3: CASSQDRPSGRTDTQYF. The CDR3 DNA follows: TGTGCCAGCAGCCAAGATCGCCCTAGCGGCCGCACAGATACGCAGTATTTT. The rearrangement joins TRBV14 to TRBJ2-3, with TRBD2 matching 7 bases. The CDR3 has 17 amino acids. Germline CDR1 SGHDN, CDR2 FVKESK. V shed 0 bases, J shed 1 base, and the junction held 7 bases outside the gene matches.

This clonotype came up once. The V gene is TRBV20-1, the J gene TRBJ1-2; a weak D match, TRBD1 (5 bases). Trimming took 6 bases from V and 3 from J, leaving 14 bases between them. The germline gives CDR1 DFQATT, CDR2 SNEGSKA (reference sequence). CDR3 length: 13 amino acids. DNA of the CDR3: TGCAGTGCGCCGACCCAGGGTCACTATGGCTACACCTTC. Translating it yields CSAPTQGHYGYTF.

For the CDR3, the DNA is TGTGCCAGCAGCGCCTTCGGACAAGGTTCCTACGAGCAGTACTTC. It translates to CASSAFGQGSYEQYF. V gene TRBV6-5 combines with J gene TRBJ2-7; D is possibly TRBD1 (5 bases). The CDR3 sequence is 15 residues long. Trimming pared 6 bases from V and 1 base from J, leaving 16 bases between. Germline V lookup: CDR1 MNHEY, CDR2 SVGAGI.

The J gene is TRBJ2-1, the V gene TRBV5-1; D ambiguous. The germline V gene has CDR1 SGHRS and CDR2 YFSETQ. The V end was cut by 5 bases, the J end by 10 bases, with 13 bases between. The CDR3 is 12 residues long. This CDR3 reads CASRPELGEQFF. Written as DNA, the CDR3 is TGCGCCAGCAGGCCGGAGCTGGGGGAGCAGTTCTTC. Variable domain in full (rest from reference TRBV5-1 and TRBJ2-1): KAGVTQTPRYLIKTRGQQVTLSCSPISGHRSVSWYQQTPGQGLQFLFEYFSETQRNKGNFPGRFSGRQFSNSRSEMNVSTLELGDSALYLCASRPELGEQFFGPGTRLTVL.

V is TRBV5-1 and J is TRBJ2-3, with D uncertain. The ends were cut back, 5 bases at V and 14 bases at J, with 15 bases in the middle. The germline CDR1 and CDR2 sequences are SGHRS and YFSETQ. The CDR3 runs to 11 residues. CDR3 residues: CASRGLRYAYF. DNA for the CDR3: TGCGCCAGCAGGGGTCTGAGATACGCGTATTTT.

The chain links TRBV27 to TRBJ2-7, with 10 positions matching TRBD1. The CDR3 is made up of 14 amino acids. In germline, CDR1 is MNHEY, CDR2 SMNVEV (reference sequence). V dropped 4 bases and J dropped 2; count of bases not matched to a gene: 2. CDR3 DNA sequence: TGTGCCAGCAGTTGGGACAGGGGACCCTACGAGCAGTACTTC. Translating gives CASSWDRGPYEQYF.

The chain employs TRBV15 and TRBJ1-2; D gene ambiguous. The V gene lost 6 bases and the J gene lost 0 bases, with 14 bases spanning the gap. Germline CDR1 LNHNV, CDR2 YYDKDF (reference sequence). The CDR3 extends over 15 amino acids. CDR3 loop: CATSSGRGSNYGYTF. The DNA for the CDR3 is TGTGCCACCAGTTCCGGGCGGGGTTCTAACTATGGCTACACCTTC.

In DNA form, the CDR3 reads TGTGCCAGCAGTTCCGGGGACACCCCTCGGAATGAGCAGTTCTTC. As protein: CASSSGDTPRNEQFF. V is TRBV11-2 and J is TRBJ2-1; possibly TRBD1 for D (6 bases). The CDR3 is made up of 15 amino acids. Germline V gene lookup returns CDR1 SGHAT and CDR2 FQNNGV. Trimming took 6 bases from V and 7 from J, leaving 19 bases between them.

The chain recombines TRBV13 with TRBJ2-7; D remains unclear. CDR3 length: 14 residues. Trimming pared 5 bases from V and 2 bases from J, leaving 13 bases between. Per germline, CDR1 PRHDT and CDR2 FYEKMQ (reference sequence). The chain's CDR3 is CASSRGPDTYEQYF. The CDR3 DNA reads TGTGCCAGCAGCCGAGGACCGGATACCTACGAGCAGTACTTC.